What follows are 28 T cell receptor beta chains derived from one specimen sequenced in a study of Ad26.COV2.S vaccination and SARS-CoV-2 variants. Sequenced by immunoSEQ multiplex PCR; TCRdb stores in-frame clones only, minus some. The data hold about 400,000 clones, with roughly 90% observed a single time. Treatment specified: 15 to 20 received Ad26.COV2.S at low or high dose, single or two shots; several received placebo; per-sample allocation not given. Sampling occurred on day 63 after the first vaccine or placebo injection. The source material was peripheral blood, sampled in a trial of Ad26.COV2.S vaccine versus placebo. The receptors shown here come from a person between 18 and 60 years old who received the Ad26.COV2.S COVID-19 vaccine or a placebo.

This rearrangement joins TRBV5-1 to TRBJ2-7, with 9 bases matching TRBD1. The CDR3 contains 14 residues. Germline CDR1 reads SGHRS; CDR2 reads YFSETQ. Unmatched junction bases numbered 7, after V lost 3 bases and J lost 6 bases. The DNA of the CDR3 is TGCGCCAGCAGCTCGGACAGGGGTTACGTCGAGCAGTACTTC. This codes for CASSSDRGYVEQYF.

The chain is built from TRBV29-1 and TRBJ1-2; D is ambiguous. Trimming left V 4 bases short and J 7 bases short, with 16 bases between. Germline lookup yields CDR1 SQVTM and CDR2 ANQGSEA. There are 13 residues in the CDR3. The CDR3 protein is CSVVAAGLRGYTF. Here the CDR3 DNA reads TGCAGCGTTGTTGCGGCTGGGCTCCGTGGCTACACCTTC.

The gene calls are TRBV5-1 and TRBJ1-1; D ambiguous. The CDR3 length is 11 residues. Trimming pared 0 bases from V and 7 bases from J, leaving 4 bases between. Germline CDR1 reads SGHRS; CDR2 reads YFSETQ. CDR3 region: CASSLAGEAFF. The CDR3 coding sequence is TGCGCCAGCAGCTTGGCGGGTGAAGCTTTCTTT.

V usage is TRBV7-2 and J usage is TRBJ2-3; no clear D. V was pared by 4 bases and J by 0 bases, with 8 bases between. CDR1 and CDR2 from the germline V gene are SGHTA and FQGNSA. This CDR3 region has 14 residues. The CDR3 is CASSWVRSTDTQYF. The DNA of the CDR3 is TGTGCCAGCAGCTGGGTCAGGAGCACAGATACGCAGTATTTT.

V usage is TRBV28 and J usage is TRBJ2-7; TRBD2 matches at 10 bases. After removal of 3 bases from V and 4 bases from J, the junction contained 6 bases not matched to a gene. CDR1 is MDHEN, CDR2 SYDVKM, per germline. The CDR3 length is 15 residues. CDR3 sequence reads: CASSFSGTSVYEQYF. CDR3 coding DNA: TGTGCCAGCAGTTTTTCAGGGACTAGCGTTTACGAGCAGTACTTC.

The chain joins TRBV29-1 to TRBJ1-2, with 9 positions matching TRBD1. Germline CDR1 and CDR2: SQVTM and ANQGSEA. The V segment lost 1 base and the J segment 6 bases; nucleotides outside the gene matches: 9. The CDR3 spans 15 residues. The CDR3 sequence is CSVEAGTGPRNGYTF. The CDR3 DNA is TGCAGCGTTGAAGCCGGGACAGGGCCCCGGAATGGCTACACCTTC.

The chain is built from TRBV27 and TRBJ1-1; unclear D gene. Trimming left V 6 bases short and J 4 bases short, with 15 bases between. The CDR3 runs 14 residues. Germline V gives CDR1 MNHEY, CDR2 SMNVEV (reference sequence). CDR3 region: CASRYTTLGTEAFF. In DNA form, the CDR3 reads TGTGCCAGCAGATACACCACCCTGGGCACTGAAGCTTTCTTT.

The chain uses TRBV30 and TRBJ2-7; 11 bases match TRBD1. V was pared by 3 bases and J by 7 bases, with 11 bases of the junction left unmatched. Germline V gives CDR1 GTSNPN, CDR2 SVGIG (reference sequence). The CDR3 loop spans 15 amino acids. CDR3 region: CAWRLRDRGFGEQYF. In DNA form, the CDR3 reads TGTGCCTGGAGATTGAGGGACAGGGGGTTCGGGGAGCAGTACTTC.

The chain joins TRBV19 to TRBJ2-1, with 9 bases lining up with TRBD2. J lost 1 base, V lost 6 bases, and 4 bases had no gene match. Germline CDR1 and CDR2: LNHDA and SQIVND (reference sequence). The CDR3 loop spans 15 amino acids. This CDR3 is CASSSSGGSYNEQFF. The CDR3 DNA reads TGTGCCAGTAGCTCGAGCGGGGGGTCCTACAATGAGCAGTTCTTC.

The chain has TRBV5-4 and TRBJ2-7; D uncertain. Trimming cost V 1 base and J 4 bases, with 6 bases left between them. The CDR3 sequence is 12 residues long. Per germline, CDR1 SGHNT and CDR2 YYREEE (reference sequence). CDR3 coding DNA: TGTGCCAGCAGCTTGCTCGGTTACGAGCAGTACTTC. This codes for CASSLLGYEQYF.

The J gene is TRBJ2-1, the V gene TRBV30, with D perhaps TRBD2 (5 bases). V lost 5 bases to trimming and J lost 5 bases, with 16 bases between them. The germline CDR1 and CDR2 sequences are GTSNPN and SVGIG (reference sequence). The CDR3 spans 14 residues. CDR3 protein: CAWVLDFLDNEQFF. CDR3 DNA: TGTGCCTGGGTTTTGGACTTCTTGGACAATGAGCAGTTCTTC. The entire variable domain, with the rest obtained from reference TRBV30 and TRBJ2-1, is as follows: SQTIHQWPATLVQPVGSPLSLECTVEGTSNPNLYWYRQAAGRGLQLLFYSVGIGQISSEVPQNLSASRPQDRQFILSSKKLLLSDSGFYLCAWVLDFLDNEQFFGPGTRLTVL.

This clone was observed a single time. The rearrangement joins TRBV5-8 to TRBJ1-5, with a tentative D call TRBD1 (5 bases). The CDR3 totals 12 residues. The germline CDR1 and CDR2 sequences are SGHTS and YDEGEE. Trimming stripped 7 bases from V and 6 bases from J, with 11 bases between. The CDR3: CASLGQSQPQHF. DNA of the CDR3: TGTGCCAGCCTGGGGCAATCTCAGCCCCAGCATTTT.

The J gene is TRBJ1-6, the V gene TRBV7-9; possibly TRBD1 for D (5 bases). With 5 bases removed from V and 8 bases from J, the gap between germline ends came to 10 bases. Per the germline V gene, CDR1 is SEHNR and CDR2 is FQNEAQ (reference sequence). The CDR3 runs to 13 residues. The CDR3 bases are TGTGCCAGCAGCGTCCGGGGGGATTCACCCCTCCACTTT. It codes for CASSVRGDSPLHF. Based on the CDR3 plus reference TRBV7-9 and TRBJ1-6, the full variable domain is DTGVSQNPRHKITKRGQNVTFRCDPISEHNRLYWYRQTLGQGPEFLTYFQNEAQLEKSRLLSDRFSAERPKGSFSTLEIQRTEQGDSAMYLCASSVRGDSPLHFGNGTRLTVT.

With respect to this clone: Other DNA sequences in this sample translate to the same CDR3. Written as DNA, the CDR3 is TGTGCCAGCAGTTACTCGGGCGAAAAACTGTTTTTT. Protein sequence: CASSYSGEKLFF. V is TRBV6-5 and J is TRBJ1-4, with no clear D. CDR1 and CDR2 (germline): MNHEY, SVGAGI. This CDR3 has 12 amino acids. V lost 0 bases and J 8 bases, leaving 4 bases between the germline ends.

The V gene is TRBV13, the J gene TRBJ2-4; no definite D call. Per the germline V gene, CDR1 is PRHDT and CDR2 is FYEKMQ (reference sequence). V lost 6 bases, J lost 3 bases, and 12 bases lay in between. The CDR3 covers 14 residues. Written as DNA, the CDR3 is TGTGCCAGCAGTCTCAAATGGGGCAAAAACATTCAGTACTTC. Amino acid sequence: CASSLKWGKNIQYF.

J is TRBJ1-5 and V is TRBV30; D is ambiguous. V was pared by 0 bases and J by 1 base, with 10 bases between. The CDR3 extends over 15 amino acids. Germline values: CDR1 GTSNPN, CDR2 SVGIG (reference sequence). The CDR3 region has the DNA TGTGCCTGGAGTGTGAGAGGATCCAGCAATCAGCCCCAGCATTTT. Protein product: CAWSVRGSSNQPQHF.

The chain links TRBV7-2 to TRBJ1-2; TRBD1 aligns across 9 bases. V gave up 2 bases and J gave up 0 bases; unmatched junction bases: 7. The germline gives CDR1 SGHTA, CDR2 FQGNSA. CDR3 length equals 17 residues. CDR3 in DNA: TGTGCCAGCAGCTTAATGGACAGGGGAGTTGCTAACTATGGCTACACCTTC. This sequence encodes CASSLMDRGVANYGYTF.

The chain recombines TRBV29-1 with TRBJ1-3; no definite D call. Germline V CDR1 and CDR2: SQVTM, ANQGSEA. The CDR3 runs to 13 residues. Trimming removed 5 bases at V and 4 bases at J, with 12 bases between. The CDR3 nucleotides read TGCAGCGTTCAAGTGTCGTCCGGAAACACCATATATTTT. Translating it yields CSVQVSSGNTIYF.

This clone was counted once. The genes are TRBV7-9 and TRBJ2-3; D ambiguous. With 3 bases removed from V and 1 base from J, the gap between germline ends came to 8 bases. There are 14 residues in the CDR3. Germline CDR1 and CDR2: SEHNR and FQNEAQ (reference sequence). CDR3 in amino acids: CASSFSTGTDTQYF. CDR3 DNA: TGTGCCAGCAGCTTTTCTACTGGCACAGATACGCAGTATTTT.

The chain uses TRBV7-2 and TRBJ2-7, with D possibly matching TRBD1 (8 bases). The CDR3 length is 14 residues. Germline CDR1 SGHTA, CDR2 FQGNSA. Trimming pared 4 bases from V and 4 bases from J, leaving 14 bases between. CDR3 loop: CASSSGQGGYEQYF. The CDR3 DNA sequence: TGTGCCAGCAGCTCCGGACAGGGAGGGTACGAGCAGTACTTC.

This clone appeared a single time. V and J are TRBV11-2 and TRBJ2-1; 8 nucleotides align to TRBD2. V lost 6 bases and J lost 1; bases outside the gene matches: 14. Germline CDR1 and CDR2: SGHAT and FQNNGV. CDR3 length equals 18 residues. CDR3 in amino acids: CASSPHPPTSGSYNEQFF. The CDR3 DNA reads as TGTGCCAGCAGTCCTCACCCCCCCACTAGCGGTTCCTACAATGAGCAGTTCTTC.

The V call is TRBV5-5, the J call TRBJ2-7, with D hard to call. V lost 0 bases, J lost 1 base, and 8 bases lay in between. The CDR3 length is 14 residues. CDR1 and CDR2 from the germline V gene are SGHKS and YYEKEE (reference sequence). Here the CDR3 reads CASSLGQLSYEQYF. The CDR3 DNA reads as TGTGCCAGCAGCTTGGGGCAGTTATCCTACGAGCAGTACTTC.

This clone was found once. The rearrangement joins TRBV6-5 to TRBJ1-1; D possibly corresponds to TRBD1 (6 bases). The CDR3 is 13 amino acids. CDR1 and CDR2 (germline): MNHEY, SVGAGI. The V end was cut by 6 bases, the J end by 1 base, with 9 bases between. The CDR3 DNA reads TGTGCCAGCAGCGGACAGAGGAACACTGAAGCTTTCTTT. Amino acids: CASSGQRNTEAFF.

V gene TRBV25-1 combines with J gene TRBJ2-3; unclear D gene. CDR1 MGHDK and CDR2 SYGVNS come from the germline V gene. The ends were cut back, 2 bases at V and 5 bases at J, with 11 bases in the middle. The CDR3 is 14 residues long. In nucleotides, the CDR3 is TGTGCCAGCAGTGAAGTGGGTGGTCGAGATACGCAGTATTTT. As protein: CASSEVGGRDTQYF. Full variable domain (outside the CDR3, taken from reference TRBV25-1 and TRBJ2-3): EADIYQTPRYLVIGTGKKITLECSQTMGHDKMYWYQQDPGMELHLIHYSYGVNSTEKGDLSSESTVSRIRTEHFPLTLESARPSHTSQYLCASSEVGGRDTQYFGPGTRLTVL.

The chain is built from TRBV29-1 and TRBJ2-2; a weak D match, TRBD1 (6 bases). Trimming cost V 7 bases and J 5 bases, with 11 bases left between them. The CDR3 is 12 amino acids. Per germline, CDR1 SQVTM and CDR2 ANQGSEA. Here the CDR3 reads CSGTRGTGELFF. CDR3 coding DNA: TGCAGCGGTACTAGGGGGACCGGGGAGCTGTTTTTT.

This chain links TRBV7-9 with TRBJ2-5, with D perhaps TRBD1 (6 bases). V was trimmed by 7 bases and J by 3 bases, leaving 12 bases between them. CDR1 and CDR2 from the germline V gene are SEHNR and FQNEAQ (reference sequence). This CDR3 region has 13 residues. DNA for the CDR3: TGTGCCAGCACCAGGGACACCGAAGAGACCCAGTACTTC. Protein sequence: CASTRDTEETQYF.

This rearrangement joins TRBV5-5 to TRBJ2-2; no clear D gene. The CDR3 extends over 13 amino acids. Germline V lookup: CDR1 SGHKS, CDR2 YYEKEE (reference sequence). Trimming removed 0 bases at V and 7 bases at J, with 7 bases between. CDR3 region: CASSLEWGGELFF. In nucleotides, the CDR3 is TGTGCCAGCAGCTTGGAATGGGGCGGGGAGCTGTTTTTT. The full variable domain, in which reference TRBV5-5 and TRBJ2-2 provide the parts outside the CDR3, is DAGVTQSPTHLIKTRGQQVTLRCSPISGHKSVSWYQQVLGQGPQFIFQYYEKEERGRGNFPDRFSARQFPNYSSELNVNALLLGDSALYLCASSLEWGGELFFGEGSRLTVL.

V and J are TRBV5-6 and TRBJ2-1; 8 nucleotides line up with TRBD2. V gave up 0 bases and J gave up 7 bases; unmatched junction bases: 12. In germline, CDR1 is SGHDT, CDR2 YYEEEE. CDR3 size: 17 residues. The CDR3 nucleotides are TGTGCCAGCAGCTTGGCTTACATTAGCGGGGCAAATAATGAGCAGTTCTTC. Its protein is CASSLAYISGANNEQFF.